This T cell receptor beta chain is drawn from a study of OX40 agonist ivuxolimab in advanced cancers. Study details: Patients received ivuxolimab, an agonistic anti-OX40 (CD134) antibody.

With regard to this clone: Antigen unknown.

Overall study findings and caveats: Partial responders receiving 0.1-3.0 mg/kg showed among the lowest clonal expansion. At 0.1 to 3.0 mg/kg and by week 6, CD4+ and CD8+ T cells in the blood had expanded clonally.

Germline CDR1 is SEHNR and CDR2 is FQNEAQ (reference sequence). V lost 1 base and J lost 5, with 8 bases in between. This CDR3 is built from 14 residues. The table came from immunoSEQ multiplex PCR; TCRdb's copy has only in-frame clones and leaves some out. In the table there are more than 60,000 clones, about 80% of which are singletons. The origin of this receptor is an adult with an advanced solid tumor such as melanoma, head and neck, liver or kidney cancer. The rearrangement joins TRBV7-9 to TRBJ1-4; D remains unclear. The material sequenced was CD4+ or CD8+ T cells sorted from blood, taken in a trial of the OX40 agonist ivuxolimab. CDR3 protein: CASSLESLNEKLFF. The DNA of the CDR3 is TGTGCCAGCAGCTTAGAGTCATTAAATGAAAAACTGTTTTTT.